This T cell receptor beta chain was sequenced in a study of radiotherapy plus CTLA-4 blockade in lung cancer. Only in-frame clones appear in the TCRdb table, and some are missing; sequencing was by immunoSEQ multiplex PCR. This table holds 70,000 to 95,000 clones, about four fifths found once. The CDR3 length is 16 residues. Trimming pared 3 bases from V and 2 bases from J, leaving 11 bases between. Germline CDR1 and CDR2: LNHDA and SQIVND (reference sequence). J is TRBJ2-6 and V is TRBV19; TRBD2 might be the D (6 bases). This receptor was taken from a human donor with non-small cell lung cancer that progressed on radiotherapy plus ipilimumab. The sample in question was peripheral blood, obtained from a patient treated with radiotherapy plus ipilimumab. The CDR3 spells CASSIRTGAGANVLTF. CDR3 DNA sequence: TGTGCCAGTAGTATCCGAACGGGGGCTGGGGCCAACGTCCTGACTTTC.